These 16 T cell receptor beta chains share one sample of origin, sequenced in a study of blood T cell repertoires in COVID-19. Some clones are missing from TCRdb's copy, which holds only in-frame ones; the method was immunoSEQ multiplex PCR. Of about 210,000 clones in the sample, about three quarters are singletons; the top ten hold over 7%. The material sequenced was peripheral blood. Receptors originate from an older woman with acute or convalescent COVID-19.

This chain's CDR3 is CAISESKPTAQETQYF. The CDR3 coding sequence is TGTGCCATCAGTGAGTCAAAACCGACAGCTCAAGAGACCCAGTACTTC. The rearrangement joins TRBV10-3 to TRBJ2-5, with D possibly TRBD1 on 5 matching bases. This CDR3 comprises 16 residues. Germline CDR1 ENHRY, CDR2 SYGVKD. V lost 0 bases to trimming and J lost 2 bases, with 13 bases between them.

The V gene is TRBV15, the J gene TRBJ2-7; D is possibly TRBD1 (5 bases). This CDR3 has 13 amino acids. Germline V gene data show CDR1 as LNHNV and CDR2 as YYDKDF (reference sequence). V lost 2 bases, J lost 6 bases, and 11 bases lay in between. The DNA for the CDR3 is TGTGCCACCAGCAGAATCGACAGTGCCGAGCAGTACTTC. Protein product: CATSRIDSAEQYF.

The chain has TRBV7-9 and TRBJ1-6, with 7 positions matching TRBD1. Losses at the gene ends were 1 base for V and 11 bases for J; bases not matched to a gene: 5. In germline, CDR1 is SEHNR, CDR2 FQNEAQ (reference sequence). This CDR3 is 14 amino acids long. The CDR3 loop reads CASSLDRGRTPLHF. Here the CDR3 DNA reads TGTGCCAGCAGCTTAGACAGGGGCAGGACACCCCTCCACTTT.

Here the CDR3 DNA reads TGTGCCAGCACTTACCTCTCCTATGACAGCGAGCAGTACTTC. Its translation: CASTYLSYDSEQYF. The chain joins TRBV2 to TRBJ2-7; weak D call: TRBD1 (5 bases). This CDR3 contains 14 residues. The germline gives CDR1 SNHLY, CDR2 FYNNEI. V was clipped by 7 bases and J by 6 bases, with 19 bases between them.

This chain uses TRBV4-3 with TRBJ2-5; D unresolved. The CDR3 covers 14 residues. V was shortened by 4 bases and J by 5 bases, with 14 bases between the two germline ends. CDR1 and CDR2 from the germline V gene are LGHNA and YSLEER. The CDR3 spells CASSRLRGGETQYF. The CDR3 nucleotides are TGCGCCAGCAGCCGCCTGCGAGGTGGGGAGACCCAGTACTTC.

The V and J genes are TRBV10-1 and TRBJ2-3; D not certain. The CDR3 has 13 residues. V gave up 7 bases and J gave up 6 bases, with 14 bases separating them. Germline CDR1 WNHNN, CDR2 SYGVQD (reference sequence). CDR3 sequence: CASNKDTADTQYF. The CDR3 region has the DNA TGCGCCAGCAATAAAGACACCGCGGATACGCAGTATTTT.

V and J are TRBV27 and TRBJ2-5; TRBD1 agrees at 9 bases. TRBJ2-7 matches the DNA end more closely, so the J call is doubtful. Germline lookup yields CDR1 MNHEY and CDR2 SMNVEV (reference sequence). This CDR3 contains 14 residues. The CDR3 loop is CASSTRTGVYEQYF. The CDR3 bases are TGTGCCAGCAGTACCCGGACAGGGGTCTACGAGCAGTACTTC.

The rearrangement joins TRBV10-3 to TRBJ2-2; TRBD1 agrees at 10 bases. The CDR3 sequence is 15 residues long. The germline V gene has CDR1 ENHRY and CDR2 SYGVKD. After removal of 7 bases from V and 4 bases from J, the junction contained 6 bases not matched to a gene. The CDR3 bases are TGTGCCATCATGCCGGGACAGGGGACCACCGGGGAGCTGTTTTTT. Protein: CAIMPGQGTTGELFF.

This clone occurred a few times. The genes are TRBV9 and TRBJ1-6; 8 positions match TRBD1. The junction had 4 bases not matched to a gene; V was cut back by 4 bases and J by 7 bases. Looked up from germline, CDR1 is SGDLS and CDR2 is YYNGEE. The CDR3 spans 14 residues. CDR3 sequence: CASSPRTGNSPLHF. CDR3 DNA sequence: TGTGCCAGCAGCCCTCGGACAGGGAATTCACCCCTCCACTTT.

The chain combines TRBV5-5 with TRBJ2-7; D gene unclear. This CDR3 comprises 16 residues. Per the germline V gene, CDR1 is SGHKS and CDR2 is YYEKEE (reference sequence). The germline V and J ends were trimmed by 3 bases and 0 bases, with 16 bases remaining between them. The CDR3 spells CASSSTVGLDSYEQYF. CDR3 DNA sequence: TGTGCCAGCAGCTCAACGGTTGGGCTGGACTCCTACGAGCAGTACTTC.

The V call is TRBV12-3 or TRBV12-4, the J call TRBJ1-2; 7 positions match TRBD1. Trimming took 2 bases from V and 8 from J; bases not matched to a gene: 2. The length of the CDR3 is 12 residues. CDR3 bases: TGTGCCAGCAGTTTAAACAGGGGCGGCTACACCTTC. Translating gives CASSLNRGGYTF.

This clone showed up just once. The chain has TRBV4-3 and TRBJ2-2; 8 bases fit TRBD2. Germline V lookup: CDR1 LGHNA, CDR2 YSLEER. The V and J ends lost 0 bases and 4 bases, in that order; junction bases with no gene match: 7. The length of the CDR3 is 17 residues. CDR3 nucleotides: TGCGCCAGCAGCCAAGAGGTGGGGACTAGTTCCACCGGGGAGCTGTTTTTT. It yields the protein CASSQEVGTSSTGELFF.

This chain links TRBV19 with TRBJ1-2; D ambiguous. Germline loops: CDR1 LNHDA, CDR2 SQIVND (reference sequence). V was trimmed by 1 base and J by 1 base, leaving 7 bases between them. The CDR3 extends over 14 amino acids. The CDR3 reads CASSIGSFNYGYTF. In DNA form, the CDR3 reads TGTGCCAGTAGTATAGGCAGTTTTAACTATGGCTACACCTTC.

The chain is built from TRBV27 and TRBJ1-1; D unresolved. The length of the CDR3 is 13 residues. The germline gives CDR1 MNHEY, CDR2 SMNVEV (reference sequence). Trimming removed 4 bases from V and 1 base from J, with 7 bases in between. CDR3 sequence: CASSWTGNTEAFF. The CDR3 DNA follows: TGTGCCAGCAGTTGGACTGGGAACACTGAAGCTTTCTTT.

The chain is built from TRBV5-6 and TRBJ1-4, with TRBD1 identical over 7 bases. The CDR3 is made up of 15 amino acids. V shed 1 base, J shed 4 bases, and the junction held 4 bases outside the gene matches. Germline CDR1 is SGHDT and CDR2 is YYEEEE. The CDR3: CASSLKGAGNEKLFF. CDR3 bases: TGTGCCAGCAGCTTGAAGGGGGCGGGTAATGAAAAACTGTTTTTT.

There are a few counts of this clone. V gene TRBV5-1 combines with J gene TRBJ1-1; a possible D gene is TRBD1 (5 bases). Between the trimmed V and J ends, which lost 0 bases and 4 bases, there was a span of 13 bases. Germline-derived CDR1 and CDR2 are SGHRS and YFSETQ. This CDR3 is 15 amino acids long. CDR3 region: CASSLGAGFATEAFF. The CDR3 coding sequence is TGCGCCAGCAGCTTGGGGGCAGGGTTCGCCACTGAAGCTTTCTTT.